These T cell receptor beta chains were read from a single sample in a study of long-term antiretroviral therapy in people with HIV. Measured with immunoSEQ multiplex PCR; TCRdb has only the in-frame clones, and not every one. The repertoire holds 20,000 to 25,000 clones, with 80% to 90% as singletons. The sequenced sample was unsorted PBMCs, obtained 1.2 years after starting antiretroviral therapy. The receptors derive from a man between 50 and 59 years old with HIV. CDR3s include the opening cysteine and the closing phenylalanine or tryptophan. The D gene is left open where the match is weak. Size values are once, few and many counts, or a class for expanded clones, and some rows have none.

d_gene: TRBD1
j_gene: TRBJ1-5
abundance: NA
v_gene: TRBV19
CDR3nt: TGTGCCAGTAGCCGACAGGGGTTCAATCAGCCCCAGCATTTT
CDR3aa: CASSRQGFNQPQHF

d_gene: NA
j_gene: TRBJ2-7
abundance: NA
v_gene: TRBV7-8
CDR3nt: TGTGCCAGCAGTCGCCTGGACGCTAGCTCCTACGAGCAGTACTTC
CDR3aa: CASSRLDASSYEQYF

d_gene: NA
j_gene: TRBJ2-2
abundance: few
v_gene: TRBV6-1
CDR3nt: TGTGCCAGCAGTGAAGGGGGGGATAGGAGCACCGGGGAGCTGTTTTTT
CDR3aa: CASSEGGDRSTGELFF

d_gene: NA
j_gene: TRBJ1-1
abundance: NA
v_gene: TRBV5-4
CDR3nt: TGTGCCAGCAGCTTGCAAAACACTGAAGCTTTCTTT
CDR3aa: CASSLQNTEAFF

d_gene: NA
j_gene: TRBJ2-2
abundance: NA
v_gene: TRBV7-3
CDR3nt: TGTGCCAGCAGCTCGGGCCCGACCGGGGAGCTGTTTTTT
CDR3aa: CASSSGPTGELFF

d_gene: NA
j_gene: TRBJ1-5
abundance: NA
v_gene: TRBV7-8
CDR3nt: TGTGCCAGCAGCTTAGCGGGCCTGATGGCAGGAGACGGAGGGAGCAATCAGCCCCAGCATTTT
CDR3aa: CASSLAGLMAGDGGSNQPQHF

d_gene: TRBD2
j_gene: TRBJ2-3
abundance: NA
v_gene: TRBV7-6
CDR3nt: TGTGCCAGCAGTTTTCGTTCTAGCGGGGGTACGCAGTATTTT
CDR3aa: CASSFRSSGGTQYF

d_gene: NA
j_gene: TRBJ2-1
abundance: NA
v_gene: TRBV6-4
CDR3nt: TGTGCCAGCAGTGACGGGGGGCAAAGCTCCTACAATGAGCAGTTCTTC
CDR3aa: CASSDGGQSSYNEQFF

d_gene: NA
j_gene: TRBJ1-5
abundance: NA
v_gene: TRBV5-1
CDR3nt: TGCGCCAGCGAGGGACCGTCTAGCAATCAGCCCCAGCATTTT
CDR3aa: CASEGPSSNQPQHF

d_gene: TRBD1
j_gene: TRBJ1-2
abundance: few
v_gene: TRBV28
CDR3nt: TGTGCCGTAGGACAGGGTCGCTATGGCTACACCTTC
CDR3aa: CAVGQGRYGYTF

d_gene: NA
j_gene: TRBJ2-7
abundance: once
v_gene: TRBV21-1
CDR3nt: TGTGCCAGCAGCAAAAGGGGGGTAGGCTACGAGCAGTACTTC
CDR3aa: CASSKRGVGYEQYF

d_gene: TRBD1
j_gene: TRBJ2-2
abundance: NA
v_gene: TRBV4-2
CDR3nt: TGTGCCAGCAGCCAAGGGACAGGGAGGAACACCGGGGAGCTGTTTTTT
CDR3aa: CASSQGTGRNTGELFF

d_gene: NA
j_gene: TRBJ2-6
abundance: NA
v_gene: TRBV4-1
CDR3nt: TGCGCCAGCAGCCAAGTAGGACGTGACTCTGGGGCCAACGTCCTGACTTTC
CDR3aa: CASSQVGRDSGANVLTF

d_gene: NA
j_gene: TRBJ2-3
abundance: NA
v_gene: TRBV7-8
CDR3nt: TGTGCCAGCAGCTTAGGAGACAGTGATACGCAGTATTTT
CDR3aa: CASSLGDSDTQYF

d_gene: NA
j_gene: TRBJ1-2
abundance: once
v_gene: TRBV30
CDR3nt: TGTGCCTGGAGTGTAGGTGGGTCAGGGATATCTACCTATGGCTACACCTTC
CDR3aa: CAWSVGGSGISTYGYTF

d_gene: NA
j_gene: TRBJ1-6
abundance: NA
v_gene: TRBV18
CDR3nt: TGTGCCAGCTCACCCCTGGGGGCCCACCTATCACCCCTCCACTTT
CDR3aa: CASSPLGAHLSPLHF

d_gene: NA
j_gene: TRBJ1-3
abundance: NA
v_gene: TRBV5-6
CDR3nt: TGTGCCAGCAGCTTGGTGGGGAATTCTGGAAACACCATATATTTT
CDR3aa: CASSLVGNSGNTIYF

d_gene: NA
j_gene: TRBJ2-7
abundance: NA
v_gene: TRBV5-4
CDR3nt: TGTGCCAGCAGCTCGGCAGGGAAACCCTACGAGCAGTACTTC
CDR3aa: CASSSAGKPYEQYF

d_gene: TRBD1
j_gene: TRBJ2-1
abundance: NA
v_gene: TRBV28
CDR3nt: TGTGCCAGTGAGGGACAGGGGGCCAAGAACAATGAGCAGTTCTTC
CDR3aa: CASEGQGAKNNEQFF

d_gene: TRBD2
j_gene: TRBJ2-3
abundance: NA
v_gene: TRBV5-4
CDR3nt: TGTGCCAGCAGGTCCAGCGGGGGGCTTCCCCCAGATACGCAGTATTTT
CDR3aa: CASRSSGGLPPDTQYF

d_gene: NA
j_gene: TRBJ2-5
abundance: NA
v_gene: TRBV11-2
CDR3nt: TGTGCCAGCAGCTTCACAGGGAGGCCGGAGACCCAGTACTTC
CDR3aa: CASSFTGRPETQYF

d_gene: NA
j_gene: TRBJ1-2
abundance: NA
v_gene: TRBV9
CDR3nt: TGTGCCAGCAGCGCCGATCACTATGGCTACACCTTC
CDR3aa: CASSADHYGYTF

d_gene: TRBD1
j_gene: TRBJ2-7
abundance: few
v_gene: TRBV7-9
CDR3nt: TGTGCCAGCAGCTTAGCGATAGGACAGGGGATCGAGGTGCAGTACTTC
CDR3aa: CASSLAIGQGIEVQYF

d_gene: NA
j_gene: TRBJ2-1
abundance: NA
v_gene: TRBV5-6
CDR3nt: TGTGCCAGCAGCTTGACAGCCTGGCCCGTGGACAATGAGCAGTTCTTC
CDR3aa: CASSLTAWPVDNEQFF

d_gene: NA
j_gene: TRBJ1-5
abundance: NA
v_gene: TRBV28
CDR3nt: TGTGCCAGCAGTTTCCGACACTATAGCAATCAGCCCCAGCATTTT
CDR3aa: CASSFRHYSNQPQHF

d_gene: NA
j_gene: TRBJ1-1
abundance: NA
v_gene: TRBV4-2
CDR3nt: TGTGCCAGCAGCAGGGCTCAGGGCGACACTGAAGCTTTCTTT
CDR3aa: CASSRAQGDTEAFF

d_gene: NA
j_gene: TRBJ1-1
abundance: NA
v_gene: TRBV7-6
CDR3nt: TGTGCCAGCAGCTTAGGGGCAGGGACAACTGAAGCTTTCTTT
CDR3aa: CASSLGAGTTEAFF

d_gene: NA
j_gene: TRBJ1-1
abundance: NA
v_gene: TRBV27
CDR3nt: TGTGCCAGCAGTTTATCTTGGACAGCTAACACTGAAGCTTTCTTT
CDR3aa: CASSLSWTANTEAFF

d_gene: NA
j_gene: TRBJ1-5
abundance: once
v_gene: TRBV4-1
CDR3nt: TGCGCCAGCAGTCACATAGCGGGGGGTCAGCCCCAGCATTTT
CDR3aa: CASSHIAGGQPQHF

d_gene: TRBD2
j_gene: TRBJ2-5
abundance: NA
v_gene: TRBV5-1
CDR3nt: TGCGCCAGCAGCTTGGGGCCCCAACTAGCGGGGACCGGTGAGACCCAGTACTTC
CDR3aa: CASSLGPQLAGTGETQYF

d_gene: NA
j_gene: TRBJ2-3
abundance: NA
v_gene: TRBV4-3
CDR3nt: TGCGCCAGCAGCCAAGGGCAGTTGCGGGATACGCAGTATTTT
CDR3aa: CASSQGQLRDTQYF

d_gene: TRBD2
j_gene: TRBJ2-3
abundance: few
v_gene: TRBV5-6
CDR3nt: TGTGCCAGCAGACTCACTAGCGGGGGGCTAAGTCAGTATTTT
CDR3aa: CASRLTSGGLSQYF

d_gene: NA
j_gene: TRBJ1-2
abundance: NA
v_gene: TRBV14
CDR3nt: TGTGCCAGCAGCCGCCGGGTCTCACCGTCACTTCTCTATGGCTACACCTTC
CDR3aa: CASSRRVSPSLLYGYTF

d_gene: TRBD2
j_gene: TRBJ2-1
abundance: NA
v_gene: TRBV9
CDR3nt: TGTGCCAGTGCCGAGAGTGGGGGGGTGTTGGATGAGCAGTTCTTC
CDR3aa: CASAESGGVLDEQFF

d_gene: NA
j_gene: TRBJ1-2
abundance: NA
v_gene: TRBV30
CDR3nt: TGTGCCTGGGACGGGGGGATAGGGGAAAGCTACACCTTC
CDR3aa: CAWDGGIGESYTF

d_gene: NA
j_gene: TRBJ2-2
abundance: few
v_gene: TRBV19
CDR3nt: TGTGCCAGTAGTGTGGCCCCGGGGACCGGGGAGCTGTTTTTT
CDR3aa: CASSVAPGTGELFF

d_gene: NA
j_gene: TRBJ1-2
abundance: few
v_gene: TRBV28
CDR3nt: TGTGCCAGCAGTTTTACAGGAAATGGCTACACCTTC
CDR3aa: CASSFTGNGYTF

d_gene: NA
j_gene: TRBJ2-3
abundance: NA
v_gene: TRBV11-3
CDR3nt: TGTGCCAGCAGCTTAGGCAGTGGTACGCAGTATTTT
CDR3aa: CASSLGSGTQYF

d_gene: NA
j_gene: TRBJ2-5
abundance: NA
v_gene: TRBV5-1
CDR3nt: TGCGCCAGCAGCTCCGAGGGTTCACGCGAGACCCAGTACTTC
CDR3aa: CASSSEGSRETQYF

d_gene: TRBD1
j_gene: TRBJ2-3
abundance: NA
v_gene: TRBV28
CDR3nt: TGTGCCAGCAGCCCAGTGGGACAGGGGACACACACAGATACGCAGTATTTT
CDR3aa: CASSPVGQGTHTDTQYF

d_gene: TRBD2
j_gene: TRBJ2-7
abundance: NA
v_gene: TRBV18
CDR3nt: TGTGCCAGCTCAAGTAGCGGGACCTACGAGCAGTACTTC
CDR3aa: CASSSSGTYEQYF

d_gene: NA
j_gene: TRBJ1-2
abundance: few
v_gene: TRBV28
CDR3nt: TGTGCCAGCAGTCAACCTAACTATGGCTACACCTTC
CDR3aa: CASSQPNYGYTF

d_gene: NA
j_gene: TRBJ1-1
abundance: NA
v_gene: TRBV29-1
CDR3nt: TGCAGCGTTGAAGGGACAGAGAGCACTTTCTTT
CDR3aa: CSVEGTESTFF

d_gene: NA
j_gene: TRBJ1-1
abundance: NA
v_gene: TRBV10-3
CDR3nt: TGTGCCATCAGTAAATCTCACACTAACACTGAAGCTTTCTTT
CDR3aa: CAISKSHTNTEAFF

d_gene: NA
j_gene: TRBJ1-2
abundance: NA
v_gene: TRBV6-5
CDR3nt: TGTGCCAGCAGTTACGGCGGGTCACACCCATCTGGCTACACCTTC
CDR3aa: CASSYGGSHPSGYTF

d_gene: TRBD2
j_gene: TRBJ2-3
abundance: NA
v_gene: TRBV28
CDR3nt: TGTGCCAGCAGTTCAGCGGGGGAAGGCACAGATACGCAGTATTTT
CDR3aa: CASSSAGEGTDTQYF

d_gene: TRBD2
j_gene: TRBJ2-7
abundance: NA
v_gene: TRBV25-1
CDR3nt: TGTGCCAGCAGTGTGGCTAGCGGGGACCGGGGCCCCCGCGAGCAGTACTTC
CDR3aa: CASSVASGDRGPREQYF

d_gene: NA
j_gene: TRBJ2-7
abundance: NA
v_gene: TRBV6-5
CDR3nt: TGTGCCAGCAGTTACTCAAGGGGGGTATCCTACGAGCAGTACTTC
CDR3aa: CASSYSRGVSYEQYF

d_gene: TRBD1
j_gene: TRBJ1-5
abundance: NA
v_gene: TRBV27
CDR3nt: TGTGCCAGCAGTCTAGACAGGGGGGCGCAGCCCCAGCATTTT
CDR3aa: CASSLDRGAQPQHF

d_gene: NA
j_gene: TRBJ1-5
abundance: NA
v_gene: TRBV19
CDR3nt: TGTGCCAGTAGTTCGGACCTAGGGGGGTATCAGCCCCAGCATTTT
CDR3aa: CASSSDLGGYQPQHF

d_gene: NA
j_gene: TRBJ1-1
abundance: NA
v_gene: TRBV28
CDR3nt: TGTGCCAGCAGTTTAACAGAGGTGAACACTGAAGCTTTCTTT
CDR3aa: CASSLTEVNTEAFF

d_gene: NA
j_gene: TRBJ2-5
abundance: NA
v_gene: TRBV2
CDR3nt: TGTGCCAGCACCCGTTGGGGGCAGGGCAGTAATCAGCAAGAGACCCAGTACTTC
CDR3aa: CASTRWGQGSNQQETQYF

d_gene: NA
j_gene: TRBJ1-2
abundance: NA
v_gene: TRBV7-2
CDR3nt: TGTGCCAGCAGCTTACAACATCCCCCCAGAGGCTACACCTTC
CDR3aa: CASSLQHPPRGYTF